This section outlines one T cell receptor beta chain sequence together with its context. This sample is part of a study of blood T cell repertoires in COVID-19. Whole-study context: Samples of COVID-19 (acute and convalescent) were obtained from the United States, Italy and Spain. The cDNA or gDNA used as material had been derived from T cells, B-cell-depleted T cells, or PBMCs.

Clones were sequenced by immunoSEQ multiplex PCR, and TCRdb holds only the in-frame ones, with some missing. The sample contains under 300,000 clones, roughly 80% of which appear only once. Input material: peripheral blood. The sequence was collected from a woman younger than 35 with acute or convalescent COVID-19.

CDR3 amino acids: CASSSTGPGNTIYF. DNA for the CDR3: TGTGCCAGCAGCTCAACAGGGCCTGGAAACACCATATATTTT. The J gene is TRBJ1-3, the V gene TRBV7-2; possible D gene TRBD1, 6 bases. Germline CDR1 reads SGHTA; CDR2 reads FQGNSA. This CDR3 has 14 residues. V was clipped by 4 bases and J by 2 bases, with 9 bases between them.